This TCR beta chain originates from a study of tumor-infiltrating lymphocytes in glioblastoma multiforme. Points from the study as a whole: Unequal TCR RNA per T cell might skew measured clone sizes. Only one glioblastoma patient had TCR and mutation analysis.

TCR beta libraries were built from RNA through three nested multiplex PCR rounds using modified ARM-PCR. Using its own MiXCR run on the multiplex PCR reads, TCRdb lists one record per CDR3 protein. Of fewer than 11,000 distinct CDR3 sequences in the sample, 66% were seen once. The CDR3 length is 14 residues. CDR1 and CDR2 from the germline V gene are SGHAT and FQNNGV. Trimming took 8 bases from V and 11 from J; bases not matched to a gene: 14. This clonotype was seen ten or more times. The antigen is unknown. The sequence derives from a male donor with glioblastoma. The J gene is TRBJ2-1, the V gene TRBV11-2, with TRBD2 matching 8 bases. Sequenced material: brain tumor tissue. The CDR3 region is CASGGPGRAVQQFF. In nucleotides, the CDR3 is TGTGCCAGCGGGGGCCCCGGGAGGGCCGTCCAGCAGTTCTTC. The whole variable domain, remainder taken from reference TRBV11-2 and TRBJ2-1, is EAGVAQSPRYKIIEKRQSVAFWCNPISGHATLYWYQQILGQGPKLLIQFQNNGVVDDSQLPKDRFSAERLKGVDSTLKIQPAKLEDSAVYLCASGGPGRAVQQFFGPGTRLTVL.